Listed here are 21 T cell receptor beta chains from one sample, sequenced in a study of blood T cell repertoires in COVID-19. Clones were read by immunoSEQ multiplex PCR, and TCRdb kept only the in-frame ones, dropping some. The sample includes around 220,000 clones, 70% to 90% of them seen just once. The sequencing input was peripheral blood. The origin of the receptors is a man aged 50 or older with acute or convalescent COVID-19.

The rearrangement joins TRBV6-4 to TRBJ2-2; 11 positions match TRBD2. Germline assignment: CDR1 MRHNA and CDR2 SNTAGT. J lost 3 bases, V lost 6 bases, and 3 bases had no gene match. The CDR3 is 15 amino acids. CDR3 sequence reads: CASSLAGGYTGELFF. The CDR3 nucleotides read TGTGCCAGCAGCCTAGCGGGGGGATACACCGGGGAGCTGTTTTTT.

J is TRBJ1-6 and V is TRBV7-9, with 7 bases lining up with TRBD1. The CDR3 extends over 15 amino acids. Germline V CDR1 and CDR2: SEHNR, FQNEAQ (reference sequence). V dropped 4 bases and J dropped 7; count of bases not matched to a gene: 7. CDR3 sequence reads: CASSSYRGHNSPLHF. Written as DNA, the CDR3 is TGTGCCAGCAGCTCCTACAGGGGCCACAATTCACCCCTCCACTTT. The variable domain in full, completed from reference TRBV7-9 and TRBJ1-6, reads DTGVSQNPRHKITKRGQNVTFRCDPISEHNRLYWYRQTLGQGPEFLTYFQNEAQLEKSRLLSDRFSAERPKGSFSTLEIQRTEQGDSAMYLCASSSYRGHNSPLHFGNGTRLTVT.

There are a few counts of this clone. The genes are TRBV6-5 and TRBJ2-6; D remains unclear. V shed 8 bases and J shed 0 bases, with 5 bases lying between them. Germline-derived CDR1 and CDR2 are MNHEY and SVGAGI. The CDR3 sequence is 13 residues long. The CDR3 nucleotides read TGTGCCAGCTTCCACTCTGGGGCCAACGTCCTGACTTTC. It codes for CASFHSGANVLTF.

The V gene is TRBV19, the J gene TRBJ1-6, with D hard to call. The germline V gene has CDR1 LNHDA and CDR2 SQIVND (reference sequence). The CDR3 spans 12 residues. Trimming pared 3 bases from V and 13 bases from J, leaving 10 bases between. The CDR3 sequence is CASSMGYAPLHF. The CDR3 nucleotides are TGTGCCAGTAGTATGGGCTACGCTCCCCTCCACTTT.

The chain employs TRBV5-1 and TRBJ2-5; possibly TRBD1 for D (6 bases). The germline V gene has CDR1 SGHRS and CDR2 YFSETQ. This CDR3 is 15 amino acids long. Trimming cost V 0 bases and J 7 bases, with 16 bases left between them. For the CDR3, the DNA is TGCGCCAGCAGCTTGGGACAGGTCGATGGGTGGACCCAGTACTTC. Translating gives CASSLGQVDGWTQYF. Using reference TRBV5-1 and TRBJ2-5 for the parts outside the CDR3, the full variable domain is KAGVTQTPRYLIKTRGQQVTLSCSPISGHRSVSWYQQTPGQGLQFLFEYFSETQRNKGNFPGRFSGRQFSNSRSEMNVSTLELGDSALYLCASSLGQVDGWTQYFGPGTRLLVL.

This rearrangement joins TRBV18 to TRBJ2-5; D gene unclear. Germline-derived CDR1 and CDR2 are KGHSH and LQKENI. V was trimmed by 5 bases and J by 0 bases, leaving 4 bases between them. The CDR3 has 12 amino acids. CDR3 loop: CASSTYQETQYF. The CDR3 DNA reads TGTGCCAGCTCAACTTACCAAGAGACCCAGTACTTC. Full variable domain (missing parts from reference TRBV18 and TRBJ2-5): NAGVMQNPRHLVRRRGQEARLRCSPMKGHSHVYWYRQLPEEGLKFMVYLQKENIIDESGMPKERFSAEFPKEGPSILRIQQVVRGDSAAYFCASSTYQETQYFGPGTRLLVL.

The V call is TRBV18, the J call TRBJ1-1; perhaps TRBD1 as D (5 bases). CDR3 size: 14 residues. The V and J ends lost 4 bases and 0 bases respectively, with 9 bases between them. CDR1 is KGHSH and CDR2 is LQKENI in the germline V gene. The CDR3 DNA sequence: TGTGCCAGCTCACGGGCAGGGATGAACACTGAAGCTTTCTTT. Residues: CASSRAGMNTEAFF.

The chain links TRBV7-9 to TRBJ2-7, with 8 bases fitting TRBD2. Germline CDR1 reads SEHNR; CDR2 reads FQNEAQ (reference sequence). This CDR3 contains 16 residues. The ends lost 2 bases at V and 5 bases at J; junction bases unmatched: 11. CDR3 sequence: CASSLFGGGPSHEQYF. For the CDR3, the DNA is TGTGCCAGCAGCTTATTCGGGGGGGGCCCGTCCCACGAGCAGTACTTC.

This chain uses TRBV5-1 with TRBJ2-5; 9 positions agree with TRBD1. With V trimmed by 6 bases and J by 5 bases, 8 bases remained unmatched. Germline CDR1 and CDR2: SGHRS and YFSETQ. CDR3 length equals 14 residues. The CDR3 nucleotides are TGCGCCAGCACTTCACAGGGGGCGGGGGAGACCCAGTACTTC. Translating it yields CASTSQGAGETQYF.

The J gene is TRBJ1-4, the V gene TRBV18; the match to TRBD1 covers 7 bases. In germline, CDR1 is KGHSH, CDR2 LQKENI. The V and J ends lost 2 bases and 3 bases, in that order; junction bases with no gene match: 3. CDR3 length equals 15 residues. CDR3 sequence: CASSPGQGANEKLFF. DNA for the CDR3: TGTGCCAGCTCACCAGGGCAGGGGGCTAATGAAAAACTGTTTTTT.

The chain carries TRBV7-8 and TRBJ1-1, with D uncertain. CDR3 length: 13 residues. In germline, CDR1 is SGHVS, CDR2 FQNEAQ. Trimming took 0 bases from V and 1 from J, leaving 3 bases between them. CDR3 protein: CASSLAANTEAFF. In DNA form, the CDR3 reads TGTGCCAGCAGCTTAGCGGCGAACACTGAAGCTTTCTTT.

The chain uses TRBV27 and TRBJ1-5; possible D gene TRBD1, 5 bases. Trimming stripped 3 bases from V and 2 bases from J, with 14 bases between. The V gene's germline CDR1 is MNHEY and CDR2 SMNVEV (reference sequence). The CDR3 has 16 amino acids. The DNA of the CDR3 is TGTGCCAGCAGTTTTGTCAGTCGGGGGGGCAATCAGCCCCAGCATTTT. Translated, it gives CASSFVSRGGNQPQHF.

The CDR3 bases are TGTGCCAGCATCCTGCAGGGGGCGATTAATTCACCCCTCCACTTT. Its protein product is CASILQGAINSPLHF. The gene calls are TRBV5-8 and TRBJ1-6, with 8 bases fitting TRBD1. Germline-derived CDR1 and CDR2 are SGHTS and YDEGEE. This CDR3 contains 15 residues. Unmatched junction bases numbered 8, after V lost 6 bases and J lost 6 bases.

The table lists this clone with a count of one. The chain carries TRBV27 and TRBJ2-4; TRBD1 might be the D (5 bases). Trimming left V 6 bases short and J 2 bases short, with 11 bases between. The CDR3 has 14 residues. Looked up from germline, CDR1 is MNHEY and CDR2 is SMNVEV (reference sequence). For the CDR3, the DNA is TGTGCCAGCAGAAATTTGGGGCCCAAAAACATTCAGTACTTC. Its translation is CASRNLGPKNIQYF.

This sequence joins TRBV7-8 and TRBJ1-5; 11 nucleotides line up with TRBD1. V was clipped by 5 bases and J by 6 bases; unmatched bases: 3. The CDR3 has 14 residues. Germline CDR1 is SGHVS and CDR2 is FQNEAQ. CDR3 in amino acids: CASSRTGGGQPQHF. The CDR3 coding sequence is TGTGCCAGCAGCCGGACAGGGGGCGGTCAGCCCCAGCATTTT. Full variable domain (outside the CDR3, taken from reference TRBV7-8 and TRBJ1-5): GAGVSQSPRYKVAKRGQDVALRCDPISGHVSLFWYQQALGQGPEFLTYFQNEAQLDKSGLPSDRFFAERPEGSVSTLKIQRTQQEDSAVYLCASSRTGGGQPQHFGDGTRLSIL.

V and J are TRBV7-2 and TRBJ2-7; the D gene is possibly TRBD2 (5 bases). This CDR3 has 14 amino acids. Trimming took off 5 bases at V and 4 bases at J, with 15 bases between the two ends. Per germline, CDR1 SGHTA and CDR2 FQGNSA. For the CDR3, the DNA is TGTGCCAGCAGCCACCGGGGTAGCAGATACGAGCAGTACTTC. Translated: CASSHRGSRYEQYF.

This chain connects TRBV27 to TRBJ1-2, with 10 bases identical to TRBD1. V lost 5 bases and J lost 3; bases outside the gene matches: 9. This CDR3 is 16 amino acids long. Germline V gives CDR1 MNHEY, CDR2 SMNVEV (reference sequence). CDR3 DNA sequence: TGTGCCAGCAGTCTAATAGGACAGGGGGGGTACTATGGCTACACCTTC. Protein product: CASSLIGQGGYYGYTF.

The chain uses TRBV12-3 or TRBV12-4 and TRBJ1-2; D might be TRBD1 (6 bases). The CDR3 runs 12 residues. V was pared by 6 bases and J by 5 bases, with 10 bases between. The CDR3 here is CASRRGIYGYTF. CDR3 nucleotide sequence: TGTGCCAGCAGAAGGGGGATATATGGCTACACCTTC.

The rearrangement joins TRBV5-4 to TRBJ2-3, with 9 nucleotides matching TRBD2. V gave up 1 base and J gave up 0 bases; unmatched junction bases: 6. The CDR3 is 17 amino acids. Per germline, CDR1 SGHNT and CDR2 YYREEE (reference sequence). This CDR3 reads CASSLSLAGPSTDTQYF. The CDR3 bases are TGTGCCAGCAGCTTGTCTCTAGCGGGGCCCAGCACAGATACGCAGTATTTT.

This chain uses TRBV6-6 with TRBJ2-7; possible D gene TRBD1, 6 bases. CDR3 length: 15 residues. V lost 5 bases and J 2 bases, leaving 16 bases between the germline ends. Germline V gene data show CDR1 as MNHNY and CDR2 as SVGAGI (reference sequence). The CDR3 here is CASSPPGAGTYEQYF. In DNA form, the CDR3 reads TGTGCCAGCAGTCCCCCAGGGGCAGGTACCTACGAGCAGTACTTC.

The chain has TRBV19 and TRBJ2-2; D is possibly TRBD2 (5 bases). This CDR3 comprises 15 residues. V gave up 3 bases and J gave up 1 base, with 9 bases separating them. Looked up from germline, CDR1 is LNHDA and CDR2 is SQIVND (reference sequence). DNA for the CDR3: TGTGCCAGTAGTATGGGGAGCTTGAACACCGGGGAGCTGTTTTTT. This codes for CASSMGSLNTGELFF.